These 17 T cell receptor beta chains were sequenced from one sample in a study of T-cell reconstitution after alpha-beta-depleted transplantation in children. During its preparation, the TCRbeta library received unique molecular identifiers. TCRdb reprocessed the PCR reads with MiXCR, giving one entry per CDR3 protein. This table has 500,000 or so distinct CDR3 sequences, 30% to 35% appearing once. The input for sequencing was PBMCs from the stem cell graft donor, taken from the stem cell graft. The origin of the receptors is a human donor who donated a stem cell graft to a child with aplastic anemia.

This clonotype appeared a few times. This chain links TRBV7-2 with TRBJ2-1; 8 nucleotides align to TRBD2. Germline V gene lookup returns CDR1 SGHTA and CDR2 FQGNSA. This CDR3 region has 14 residues. The junction had 4 bases not matched to a gene; V was cut back by 1 base and J by 8 bases. CDR3 in DNA: TGTGCCAGCAGCTTAGGGACTAGCTTCCATGAGCAGTTCTTC. It yields the protein CASSLGTSFHEQFF.

The chain links TRBV6-2 or TRBV6-3 to TRBJ2-1; 15 nucleotides align to TRBD2. There are 20 residues in the CDR3. Germline-derived CDR1 and CDR2 are MNHEY and SVGEGT. The ends lost 4 bases at V and 1 base at J; junction bases unmatched: 11. In DNA, the CDR3 is TGTGCCAGCAGTTCCCCGGGACTAGCGGGAGGCTTTTTGTCCTACAATGAGCAGTTCTTC. Translating gives CASSSPGLAGGFLSYNEQFF.

The CDR3 sequence: CSAPVGGSSYNEQFF. CDR3 coding DNA: TGCAGTGCCCCCGTCGGCGGGAGCTCCTACAATGAGCAGTTCTTC. The chain recombines TRBV20-1 with TRBJ2-1; 7 nucleotides agree with TRBD2. This CDR3 has 15 amino acids. The V gene's germline CDR1 is DFQATT and CDR2 SNEGSKA (reference sequence). Trimming removed 6 bases from V and 0 bases from J; junction bases left unmatched: 8.

The chain carries TRBV12-3 or TRBV12-4 and TRBJ2-2, with 9 bases matching TRBD2. The junction had 2 bases not matched to a gene; V was cut back by 2 bases and J by 1 base. This CDR3 is built from 16 residues. The CDR3 coding sequence is TGTGCCAGCAGTTTATTAGCGGGAGTGAACACCGGGGAGCTGTTTTTT. It encodes CASSLLAGVNTGELFF.

This chain connects TRBV3-1 to TRBJ2-7; TRBD2 matches at 11 bases. The length of the CDR3 is 19 residues. V shed 0 bases, J shed 3 bases, and the junction held 13 bases outside the gene matches. CDR1 and CDR2 from the germline V gene are LGHDT and YNNKEL (reference sequence). The CDR3 loop is CASSQENIAGGVGGYEQYF. The CDR3 bases are TGTGCCAGCAGCCAAGAAAACATAGCGGGAGGGGTAGGAGGCTACGAGCAGTACTTC.

The chain employs TRBV18 and TRBJ2-1; D is unresolved. This CDR3 is 12 amino acids long. Germline V gene sequence: CDR1 KGHSH, CDR2 LQKENI. V was pared by 5 bases and J by 7 bases, with 9 bases between. The chain's CDR3 is CASSALGNEQFF. CDR3 in DNA: TGTGCCAGCTCAGCCTTGGGGAATGAGCAGTTCTTC.

About this clonotype: The junction departs from germline at one end; a sequencing error may be responsible. The gene calls are TRBV6-1 and TRBJ1-1, with 9 bases that match TRBD1. The CDR3 spans 15 residues. CDR1 is MNHNS and CDR2 is SASEGT in the germline V gene. The CDR3, as DNA: TGTGCCAGCAGCTCCATGGGGACAGGGAACCCTGAAGCTTTCTTT. It specifies CASSSMGTGNPEAFF.

The chain is built from TRBV30 and TRBJ2-7, with 11 bases identical to TRBD1. V was clipped by 1 base and J by 1 base; unmatched bases: 0. In germline, CDR1 is GTSNPN, CDR2 SVGIG (reference sequence). The CDR3 length is 14 residues. The CDR3 reads CAWSGDRGSYEQYV. The CDR3 DNA reads as TGTGCCTGGAGTGGGGACAGGGGGTCCTACGAGCAGTACGTC.

This chain links TRBV20-1 with TRBJ2-2; 11 bases align to TRBD2. The CDR3 loop spans 17 amino acids. In germline, CDR1 is DFQATT, CDR2 SNEGSKA (reference sequence). The J segment lost 1 base and the V segment lost 0 bases, leaving 4 bases of the junction unmatched. The CDR3 here is CSARDFGLAGNTGELFF. Here the CDR3 DNA reads TGCAGTGCTAGAGATTTCGGACTAGCGGGGAACACCGGGGAGCTGTTTTTT.

This sequence joins TRBV18 and TRBJ2-5; D gene ambiguous. There are 13 residues in the CDR3. With 2 bases removed from V and 4 bases from J, the gap between germline ends came to 8 bases. Germline V lookup: CDR1 KGHSH, CDR2 LQKENI. The CDR3 region has the DNA TGTGCCAGCTCACCATCGTATACAGAGACCCAGTACTTC. Encoded protein: CASSPSYTETQYF.

J is TRBJ1-4 and V is TRBV9, with TRBD1 identical over 7 bases. Unmatched junction bases numbered 9, after V lost 2 bases and J lost 8 bases. Germline CDR1 and CDR2: SGDLS and YYNGEE. The CDR3 runs 15 residues. The CDR3 sequence: CASSVLEGAGEKLFF. The CDR3, as DNA: TGTGCCAGCAGCGTTTTAGAGGGGGCAGGGGAAAAACTGTTTTTT. Full variable domain (rest looked up from reference TRBV9 and TRBJ1-4): DSGVTQTPKHLITATGQRVTLRCSPRSGDLSVYWYQQSLDQGLQFLIQYYNGEERAKGNILERFSAQQFPDLHSELNLSSLELGDSALYFCASSVLEGAGEKLFFGSGTQLSVL.

In this sample, this clonotype turned up many times. Mismatch with germline at one junction end may stem from a read error. CDR3 sequence (DNA): TGTGCCAGCAGCTTAGGACAGGGGGGCTATGGCTACACCTTC. Translating it yields CASSLGQGGYGYTF. J is TRBJ1-2 and V is TRBV5-1, with TRBD1 matching over 10 bases. The CDR3 is 14 residues long. Germline assignment: CDR1 SGHRS and CDR2 YFSETQ.

The rearrangement uses TRBV5-1 and TRBJ2-3; a possible D gene is TRBD2 (6 bases). The germline gives CDR1 SGHRS, CDR2 YFSETQ. The length of the CDR3 is 16 residues. V dropped 3 bases and J dropped 1 base, with 15 bases sitting between them. CDR3 protein: CASSSEGDSRTDTQYF. The CDR3, as DNA: TGCGCCAGCAGCTCGGAAGGGGACTCCCGCACAGATACGCAGTATTTT.

The CDR3 reads CASSYGDRNSPLHF. DNA of the CDR3: TGTGCCAGCAGTTACGGGGACAGGAATTCACCCCTCCACTTT. This chain links TRBV6-5 with TRBJ1-6; TRBD1 agrees at 8 bases. CDR1 and CDR2 (germline): MNHEY, SVGAGI. This CDR3 spans 14 amino acids. Germline trimming cut 2 bases from V and 7 bases from J; bases unmatched to any gene: 1.

This clonotype was recorded once. The rearrangement links TRBV7-9 to TRBJ2-1; TRBD1 agrees at 7 bases. This CDR3 contains 16 residues. V shed 2 bases and J 7 bases; nucleotides not matched to a gene: 11. In germline, CDR1 is SEHNR, CDR2 FQNEAQ (reference sequence). The CDR3 loop reads CASSLSVQGVWNEQFF. In DNA form, the CDR3 reads TGTGCCAGCAGCTTATCGGTCCAGGGGGTCTGGAATGAGCAGTTCTTC.

The chain combines TRBV29-1 with TRBJ2-1, with 15 nucleotides matching TRBD2. Germline-derived CDR1 and CDR2 are SQVTM and ANQGSEA. V was pared by 7 bases and J by 6 bases, with 7 bases of the junction left unmatched. CDR3 size: 15 residues. CDR3 nucleotides: TGCAGCGCCGAAGGGACTAGCGGGAGGACCAATGAGCAGTTCTTC. Translation gives CSAEGTSGRTNEQFF.

CDR3 coding DNA: TGCAGCGTTGGAAAGGGGTACAATGAGCAGTTCTTC. It is translated as CSVGKGYNEQFF. This chain joins TRBV29-1 and TRBJ2-1; D perhaps matches TRBD1 (5 bases). Germline values: CDR1 SQVTM, CDR2 ANQGSEA. The CDR3 runs 12 residues. The germline V and J ends were trimmed by 4 bases and 4 bases, with 8 bases remaining between them.